This entry concerns a single TCR beta chain. Original handling: Researchers report that nucleated cell counts were estimated from reference gene primer amplification. Data came from immunoSEQ multiplex PCR; TCRdb stores just in-frame clones and leaves some out. The V and J calls and clone size are taken from that table; D and trimming were inferred from the DNA. The sample contains around 200,000 clones, about 90% of which appear only once. This sample is part of a study of blood T cell repertoires in COVID-19. Study background: Both acute and convalescent COVID-19 samples were obtained from the United States, Italy and Spain. The analysed material was cDNA or gDNA that came from T cells, B-cell-depleted T cells, or PBMCs.

The sequence derives from a woman between 50 and 59 years old with acute or convalescent COVID-19. Sequencing was done on a sample of peripheral blood.

CDR3: CASSTHAQGSGYTF. Written as DNA, the CDR3 is TGCGCCAGCAGCACTCATGCTCAGGGGTCTGGCTACACCTTC. The chain joins TRBV5-1 to TRBJ1-2, with D perhaps matching TRBD1 (6 bases). The CDR3 extends over 14 amino acids. V was cut by 4 bases and J by 7 bases, with 17 bases left in between. The germline V gene encodes CDR1 SGHRS and CDR2 YFSETQ.